This TCR beta chain was sequenced during a study of spatial heterogeneity in lung cancer. Trimming removed 2 bases at V and 6 bases at J, with 8 bases between. This CDR3 spans 13 amino acids. Germline V gives CDR1 SGHVS, CDR2 FNYEAQ. General study results and limits: Counts of expanded alpha and beta TCRs within tumors tracked the tumor nonsynonymous mutation count.

TCRdb reprocessed the 5' RACE reads with MiXCR, giving one entry per CDR3 protein. The sample carries 20,000 to 30,000 distinct CDR3 sequences, roughly 9% recorded once. Described time point: sample taken at primary tumor resection. Material for sequencing was whole RNA from tumor, nontumor lung or frozen PBMC, left unsorted. This clonotype was found a few times. Its antigen remains unidentified. The J gene is TRBJ2-1, the V gene TRBV7-6, with D unresolved. This sequence was found in a male donor with early-stage non-small cell lung cancer. The specimen was lung tumor tissue, collected at surgery. For the CDR3, the DNA is TGTGCCAGCAGCTTACAGGCCAGCAATGAGCAGTTCTTC. Encoded protein: CASSLQASNEQFF. Full variable domain (rest looked up from reference TRBV7-6 and TRBJ2-1): GAGVSQSPRYKVTKRGQDVALRCDPISGHVSLYWYRQALGQGPEFLTYFNYEAQQDKSGLPNDRFSAERPEGSISTLTIQRTEQRDSAMYRCASSLQASNEQFFGPGTRLTVL.